This record covers a single T cell receptor beta chain. Its specificity is not known. The data are from a study of long-term antiretroviral therapy in people with HIV. Study-wide results and limits: Against controls, HIV repertoires showed narrower ranges of CDR3 length. The clones with expansion before ART were dominant in the repertoire at all time points. Post-ART samples showed increased diversity that remained below transplant donor control levels.

At the survey level, the v3.0 immunoSEQ assay was run. Data came from immunoSEQ multiplex PCR; TCRdb stores just in-frame clones and leaves some out. This table has approximately 21,000 clones, about nine tenths appearing once. Two or more post-ART PBMC samples, plus at least one pre-ART sample, were available for each donor. V lost 4 bases to trimming and J lost 4 bases, with 10 bases between them. In germline, CDR1 is SGHDN, CDR2 FVKESK. The CDR3 is 13 amino acids. This clonotype originated in a woman in her twenties or thirties with HIV. Sequencing was performed on unsorted PBMCs, taken 4.4 years before starting antiretroviral therapy. The chain combines TRBV14 with TRBJ1-1; D gene unclear. The CDR3 DNA is TGTGCCAGCAGCCCGCTAAGGACCACTGAAGCTTTCTTT. Protein sequence: CASSPLRTTEAFF.